Presented here are 27 T cell receptor beta chains from one specimen sequenced in a study of T cell repertoires in cytomegalovirus infection (dated by TCRdb to between 2017 and 2020). Data came from an Illumina HiSeq 1500. In TCRdb, the public reads were trimmed at Q25 with fastp and aligned with MiXCR, with productive beta chains retained. Every entry covers one CDR3 protein and lists the most common genes and DNA from its rows. The sample profile shows some 280,000 distinct CDR3 sequences; about 13% of them were found once. The ten largest clonotypes hold around 9% of the sample. The sequenced sample was PBMCs. The receptors shown here come from a human donor in good health (CMV status not recorded). Some clones in this sample may be carry-over from other donors' samples.

J is TRBJ2-1 and V is TRBV25-1; TRBD2 might be the D (6 bases). CDR3 length: 14 residues. The germline V gene has CDR1 MGHDK and CDR2 SYGVNS. V shed 7 bases and J shed 6 bases, with 16 bases lying between them. Here the CDR3 DNA reads TGTGCCAGCAACCTTCGGAGGGTTGGCAATGAGCAGTTCTTC. Translating gives CASNLRRVGNEQFF.

This clonotype was seen a few times. The chain uses TRBV7-9 and TRBJ2-7; D is unresolved. Germline CDR1 and CDR2: SEHNR and FQNEAQ (reference sequence). The V gene lost 5 bases and the J gene lost 2 bases, with 16 bases spanning the gap. The CDR3 has 15 amino acids. The CDR3 reads CASSISELTPYEQYF. CDR3 DNA: TGTGCCAGCAGCATTAGTGAACTTACCCCCTACGAGCAGTACTTC.

In DNA form, the CDR3 reads TGCAGTGCTAGCCCAGTGAGCTCCTATAATTCACCCCTCCACTTT. Protein product: CSASPVSSYNSPLHF. The V and J genes are TRBV20-1 and TRBJ1-6, with D unresolved. CDR3 length: 15 residues. V was clipped by 3 bases and J by 0 bases, with 9 bases between them. From germline, CDR1 is DFQATT and CDR2 SNEGSKA (reference sequence).

At least ten counts were recorded for this clonotype. This chain links TRBV25-1 with TRBJ1-4; no clear D gene. Germline V lookup: CDR1 MGHDK, CDR2 SYGVNS. This CDR3 comprises 15 residues. V lost 3 bases and J lost 0, with 8 bases in between. CDR3 in amino acids: CASSEGIATNEKLFF. The CDR3 DNA is TGTGCCAGCAGTGAGGGTATTGCAACTAATGAAAAACTGTTTTTT. The entire variable domain, with the rest obtained from reference TRBV25-1 and TRBJ1-4, is as follows: EADIYQTPRYLVIGTGKKITLECSQTMGHDKMYWYQQDPGMELHLIHYSYGVNSTEKGDLSSESTVSRIRTEHFPLTLESARPSHTSQYLCASSEGIATNEKLFFGSGTQLSVL.

As for this clonotype: A much larger clone lies one base from this, so it may be a read error. This chain links TRBV5-8 with TRBJ2-3; D gene unclear. V was clipped by 0 bases and J by 1 base, with 9 bases between them. The germline V gene encodes CDR1 SGHTS and CDR2 YDEGEE. This CDR3 comprises 15 residues. In DNA, the CDR3 is TGTGCCAGCAGCTTGGGAACAACTGGCACAGATACGCAGTATTTT. As protein: CASSLGTTGTDTQYF.

In its sample, this clonotype was seen many times. V is TRBV7-3 and J is TRBJ2-3; 11 bases fit TRBD2. This CDR3 spans 18 amino acids. Germline-derived CDR1 and CDR2 are SGHTA and FQGTGA. Trimming took 1 base from V and 4 from J; bases not matched to a gene: 10. This CDR3 is CASSLKLAGAQGADTQYF. CDR3 DNA sequence: TGTGCCAGCAGCTTAAAACTAGCGGGGGCCCAAGGGGCAGATACGCAGTATTTT.

This rearrangement joins TRBV29-1 to TRBJ2-5; TRBD1 or TRBD2 may be the D gene (5 bases each). Trimming left V 7 bases short and J 5 bases short, with 17 bases between. Germline values: CDR1 SQVTM, CDR2 ANQGSEA. The CDR3 runs to 13 residues. The CDR3 bases are TGCAGCGCTGGGGACCTCCCCGGGGAGACCCAGTACTTC. Translating it yields CSAGDLPGETQYF.

This clonotype came up many times. V and J are TRBV4-1 and TRBJ2-1, with 11 bases identical to TRBD2. Germline V lookup: CDR1 MGHRA, CDR2 YSYEKL. The CDR3 contains 16 residues. Losses at the gene ends were 4 bases for V and 6 bases for J; bases not matched to a gene: 8. The CDR3 here is CASSRILAGGANEQFF. The CDR3 bases are TGCGCCAGCAGCCGAATCCTAGCGGGGGGAGCCAATGAGCAGTTCTTC.

The chain carries TRBV15 and TRBJ1-5, with 7 bases that match TRBD1. The germline V gene encodes CDR1 LNHNV and CDR2 YYDKDF (reference sequence). The junction had 6 bases not matched to a gene; V was cut back by 1 base and J by 0 bases. The CDR3 extends over 17 amino acids. Here the CDR3 DNA reads TGTGCCACCAGCAGAGGGGACAGAGACTATAGCAATCAGCCCCAGCATTTT. Translated, it gives CATSRGDRDYSNQPQHF.

The gene calls are TRBV28 and TRBJ2-2; D is undetermined. Germline V gene data show CDR1 as MDHEN and CDR2 as SYDVKM. The CDR3 contains 13 residues. Trimming took off 6 bases at V and 1 base at J, with 6 bases between the two ends. CDR3 nucleotides: TGTGCCAGCAGCCAGATGAACACCGGGGAGCTGTTTTTT. It codes for CASSQMNTGELFF.

This chain joins TRBV7-9 and TRBJ2-1; D possibly matches TRBD1 or TRBD2 (5 bases each). The germline V gene encodes CDR1 SEHNR and CDR2 FQNEAQ (reference sequence). CDR3 length: 17 amino acids. The V end was cut by 2 bases, the J end by 8 bases, with 22 bases between. CDR3 nucleotide sequence: TGTGCCAGCAGCTTATATTCGGGGCCGCCCCCAGAGGATGAGCAGTTCTTC. As protein: CASSLYSGPPPEDEQFF.

The chain carries TRBV15 and TRBJ2-3; D not certain. V lost 7 bases and J 4 bases, leaving 18 bases between the germline ends. Germline V gene data show CDR1 as LNHNV and CDR2 as YYDKDF (reference sequence). The CDR3 consists of 15 residues. CDR3 residues: CATTDGREAADTQYF. The CDR3 nucleotides read TGTGCCACCACGGACGGCAGAGAGGCTGCAGATACGCAGTATTTT.

The chain is built from TRBV5-6 and TRBJ1-2, with 10 bases identical to TRBD1. From germline, CDR1 is SGHDT and CDR2 YYEEEE. V gave up 2 bases and J gave up 4 bases; unmatched junction bases: 8. CDR3 length: 16 amino acids. CDR3 in amino acids: CASSLPGQGIRYGYTF. DNA for the CDR3: TGTGCCAGCAGCTTACCGGGACAGGGGATACGCTATGGCTACACCTTC.

Many counts were recorded for this clonotype. The chain combines TRBV7-2 with TRBJ1-2, with 8 bases fitting TRBD1. Germline V gene lookup returns CDR1 SGHTA and CDR2 FQGNSA. Losses at the gene ends were 3 bases for V and 2 bases for J; bases not matched to a gene: 2. The CDR3 loop spans 14 amino acids. As DNA, the CDR3 is TGTGCCAGCAGCTTGACAGGGGTGAACTATGGCTACACCTTC. Protein product: CASSLTGVNYGYTF. The full variable domain, completed using reference TRBV7-2 and TRBJ1-2, is GAGVSQSPSNKVTEKGKDVELRCDPISGHTALYWYRQSLGQGLEFLIYFQGNSAPDKSGLPSDRFSAERTGGSVSTLTIQRTQQEDSAVYLCASSLTGVNYGYTFGSGTRLTVV.

This rearrangement joins TRBV6-2 or TRBV6-3 to TRBJ2-3; possible D gene TRBD1, 6 bases. Germline V CDR1 and CDR2: MNHEY, SVGEGT. The CDR3 length is 16 residues. The ends were cut back, 2 bases at V and 0 bases at J, with 12 bases in the middle. The CDR3 reads CASSYGDQGSTDTQYF. DNA of the CDR3: TGTGCCAGCAGTTACGGAGACCAGGGGAGCACAGATACGCAGTATTTT.

This clonotype was seen only a few times. The chain recombines TRBV2 with TRBJ1-2; 8 bases agree with TRBD1. The CDR3 is 13 amino acids. J lost 3 bases, V lost 8 bases, and 5 bases had no gene match. The germline CDR1 and CDR2 sequences are SNHLY and FYNNEI. In nucleotides, the CDR3 is TGTGCCAGCCAGACAGGGGAGGACTATGGCTACACCTTC. Its translation is CASQTGEDYGYTF.

The rearrangement uses TRBV7-3 and TRBJ2-3, with 8 bases that match TRBD2. Germline-derived CDR1 and CDR2 are SGHTA and FQGTGA. The CDR3 contains 16 residues. V was clipped by 4 bases and J by 4 bases; unmatched bases: 10. CDR3 sequence (DNA): TGTGCCAGCAGCTCCGACAATAGCGGGAACGCAGATACGCAGTATTTT. Encoded protein: CASSSDNSGNADTQYF.

The table lists this clonotype with many counts. CDR3 sequence (DNA): TGTGCCAGCAGCTTTGTACAGGGAGGTATTAGCAATCAGCCCCAGCATTTT. It yields the protein CASSFVQGGISNQPQHF. The chain employs TRBV7-9 and TRBJ1-5, with TRBD1 as a possible D gene (6 bases). The CDR3 loop spans 17 amino acids. V lost 3 bases and J 0 bases, leaving 15 bases between the germline ends. Looked up from germline, CDR1 is SEHNR and CDR2 is FQNEAQ (reference sequence).

Ten or more counts support this clonotype. V usage is TRBV12-3 or TRBV12-4 and J usage is TRBJ2-2; D gene unclear. With 3 bases removed from V and 5 bases from J, the gap between germline ends came to 7 bases. This CDR3 is built from 13 residues. CDR3 nucleotides: TGTGCCAGCAGTTTTAAGGGAACCGGGGAGCTGTTTTTT. The encoded protein is CASSFKGTGELFF.

This clonotype was seen many times. CDR3 DNA sequence: TGTGCCACCAGCAGAGATGGACAGGGGGAACCCGGGGAGCTGTTTTTT. It specifies CATSRDGQGEPGELFF. This chain connects TRBV15 to TRBJ2-2, with 10 bases that match TRBD1. The trim removed 0 bases at V and 6 bases at J, leaving 4 bases unmatched. CDR1 and CDR2 (germline): LNHNV, YYDKDF (reference sequence). CDR3 length: 16 residues.

This clonotype was found a few times. This chain connects TRBV28 to TRBJ2-1; no firm D call. CDR1 MDHEN and CDR2 SYDVKM come from the germline V gene. V was clipped by 6 bases and J by 0 bases, with 6 bases between them. The CDR3 has 13 residues. CDR3 sequence reads: CASRSSSYNEQFF. CDR3 nucleotides: TGTGCCAGCAGATCAAGCTCCTACAATGAGCAGTTCTTC.

This chain joins TRBV6-2 or TRBV6-3 and TRBJ1-5; D perhaps matches TRBD1 (6 bases). The germline V gene has CDR1 MNHEY and CDR2 SVGEGT. Trimming took off 5 bases at V and 7 bases at J, with 12 bases between the two ends. The CDR3 consists of 13 residues. The CDR3 reads CASSPTGRQPQHF. CDR3 nucleotide sequence: TGTGCCAGCAGTCCGACAGGTCGGCAGCCCCAGCATTTT.

This clonotype was seen at least ten times. The J gene is TRBJ2-2, the V gene TRBV6-2 or TRBV6-3; D call uncertain. The V gene's germline CDR1 is MNHEY and CDR2 SVGEGT. CDR3 length equals 13 residues. Trimming removed 5 bases at V and 6 bases at J, with 10 bases between. CDR3 sequence reads: CASSPPSPGELFF. The DNA of the CDR3 is TGTGCCAGCAGTCCCCCCTCTCCCGGGGAGCTGTTTTTT.

In this sample, this clonotype turned up many times. The CDR3 nucleotides read TGTGCCATCACCCCGGGACAAACGAACACTGAAGCTTTCTTT. Amino acids: CAITPGQTNTEAFF. The chain has TRBV10-3 and TRBJ1-1, with a weak D call TRBD1 (6 bases). The CDR3 length is 14 residues. The V end lost 7 bases, the J end lost 1 base, and 13 bases lay between the germline ends. Germline CDR1 reads ENHRY; CDR2 reads SYGVKD.

This clonotype has at least ten counts. J is TRBJ2-7 and V is TRBV6-5; 13 bases are a match to TRBD2. The CDR3 extends over 17 amino acids. V was pared by 0 bases and J by 2 bases, with 4 bases of the junction left unmatched. Germline CDR1 is MNHEY and CDR2 is SVGAGI. DNA of the CDR3: TGTGCCAGCAGTTACTCCCAAACTAGCGGGGGGGCCTACGAGCAGTACTTC. It translates to CASSYSQTSGGAYEQYF.

This chain connects TRBV20-1 to TRBJ1-2; D unclear. Trimming took 3 bases from V and 4 from J, leaving 9 bases between them. Germline V CDR1 and CDR2: DFQATT, SNEGSKA (reference sequence). The CDR3 runs to 12 residues. The CDR3 nucleotides are TGCAGTGCTAGTGTTCACGGCTATGGCTACACCTTC. The encoded protein is CSASVHGYGYTF.

This clonotype was seen ten or more times. This chain joins TRBV7-2 and TRBJ1-2; 9 positions match TRBD1. From germline, CDR1 is SGHTA and CDR2 FQGNSA. The CDR3 spans 15 residues. Trimming cost V 3 bases and J 2 bases; bases outside gene matches: 4. CDR3 nucleotide sequence: TGTGCCAGCAGCTTGGGACAGGGCTTAAACTATGGCTACACCTTC. The encoded protein is CASSLGQGLNYGYTF.